This is a list of T cell receptor beta chains from one sample in a study of blood T cell repertoires in COVID-19. TCRdb keeps only in-frame clones here, not all; method: immunoSEQ multiplex PCR. The data hold roughly 250,000 clones, with about 85% observed a single time. The sequenced sample was peripheral blood. The receptors stem from a human donor with COVID-19, enrolled during active disease. The donor label of this sample is uncertain. Both conserved end residues are part of each CDR3. Each record gives: clone size, J gene, D gene, V gene, CDR3 DNA, CDR3 protein. D genes are given only for firm matches. Only some rows state a clone size, as once, few, many or a class for expanded clones.

>-|TRBJ1-5|TRBD1|TRBV2
TGTGCCAGCAGCCGGGACAGGGGACAGCCCCAGCATTTT
CASSRDRGQPQHF
>-|TRBJ2-7|-|TRBV7-2
TGTGCCAGCAGCTTGAGAGGCGGCGAGCAGTACTTC
CASSLRGGEQYF
>-|TRBJ1-1|TRBD1|TRBV30
TGTGCCTGGGGGGCAGGGGGCACTGAAGCTTTCTTT
CAWGAGGTEAFF
>few|TRBJ2-1|TRBD1|TRBV7-9
TGTGCCAGCAGCCCGACAGGGAATGAGCAGTTCTTC
CASSPTGNEQFF
>-|TRBJ1-1|-|TRBV7-9
TGTGCCAGCAGCTTAGAAGGGGAGGAGCCGGGGACTGAAGCTTTCTTT
CASSLEGEEPGTEAFF
>-|TRBJ1-6|TRBD1|TRBV28
TGTGCCACCTCGGGACAGGTCTATAATTCACCCCTCCACTTT
CATSGQVYNSPLHF
>-|TRBJ2-5|-|TRBV12-3/TRBV12-4
TGTGCCAGCAGCCTAAGGAGGCAAGAGACCCAGTACTTC
CASSLRRQETQYF
>-|TRBJ2-3|-|TRBV7-9
TGTGCCAGCAGCTTACCGGGCAGACTAAGCACAGATACGCAGTATTTT
CASSLPGRLSTDTQYF
>-|TRBJ1-5|-|TRBV28
TGTGCCAGCAGTTCGCCATTTACAGGGATTCAGCCCCAGCATTTT
CASSSPFTGIQPQHF
>-|TRBJ1-4|-|TRBV7-9
TGTGCCAGCAGCTTAGAGGGGCAGGGGAATGAAAAACTGTTTTTT
CASSLEGQGNEKLFF
>-|TRBJ2-1|TRBD1|TRBV6-4
TGTGCCAGCAGTCCCGGGACAGGGCCCTACAATGAGCAGTTCTTC
CASSPGTGPYNEQFF
>-|TRBJ1-4|-|TRBV29-1
TGCAGCGTTTCAGGGTACCCTAATGAAAAACTGTTTTTT
CSVSGYPNEKLFF
>-|TRBJ2-5|-|TRBV7-9
TGTGCCAGCAGCTCAACCAGACTGATGCAAGAGACCCAGTACTTC
CASSSTRLMQETQYF
>-|TRBJ2-7|-|TRBV28
TGTGCCAGCAGTTTGGGGGGGGGACAACATACTTTAGGGCAGTACTTC
CASSLGGGQHTLGQYF
>-|TRBJ2-1|TRBD2|TRBV7-2
TGTGCCAGCAGACCCGGACTAGCGGACTACAATGAGCAGTTCTTC
CASRPGLADYNEQFF
>-|TRBJ2-3|-|TRBV28
TGTGCCAGCAGTTTAAAGCGGAGCGGCACAGATACGCAGTATTTT
CASSLKRSGTDTQYF
>-|TRBJ1-2|-|TRBV19
TGTGCCAGTAGTATCCGGGAGGGCGGCTACACCTTC
CASSIREGGYTF
>few|TRBJ1-6|TRBD1|TRBV3-1/TRBV3-2
TGTGCCAGCAGCGCATCAGGGGGCCGTTCACCCCTCCACTTT
CASSASGGRSPLHF
>-|TRBJ2-7|TRBD1|TRBV6-6
TGTGCCAGCAGTTATGGACAGGGGTCCTACGAGCAGTACTTC
CASSYGQGSYEQYF
>-|TRBJ2-3|TRBD2|TRBV7-6
TGTGCCAGCAGCTTAGCGGGAGGGACTGTAGATACGCAGTATTTT
CASSLAGGTVDTQYF
>-|TRBJ1-1|TRBD1|TRBV12-3/TRBV12-4
TGTGCCAGCAGAGACAGGGGGAGCACTGAAGCTTTCTTT
CASRDRGSTEAFF
>-|TRBJ1-4|TRBD1|TRBV19
TGTGCCAGTAGTCCGCACCGGGACAGAGGGGGTGAAAAACTGTTTTTT
CASSPHRDRGGEKLFF
>-|TRBJ2-3|TRBD2|TRBV11-2
TGTGCCAGCTCTGGCGGGGGTGGATGGGATACGCAGTATTTT
CASSGGGGWDTQYF
>-|TRBJ2-2|-|TRBV7-3
TGTGCCAGCAGTTTAGGGCTCGGCCGGACCGGGGAGCTGTTTTTT
CASSLGLGRTGELFF
>many|TRBJ1-2|TRBD1|TRBV19
TGTGCCAGTACCCGGACAGGCACCTATGGCTACACCTTC
CASTRTGTYGYTF
>-|TRBJ2-2|TRBD1|TRBV28
TGTGCCAGCGGGTCCCCCCCGGGACAGGGTGTTGGGCAGCTGTTTTTT
CASGSPPGQGVGQLFF
>-|TRBJ1-2|TRBD1|TRBV19
TGTGCCAGTAGTATCCTAGGGGGCGGCTACACCTTC
CASSILGGGYTF
>-|TRBJ2-1|TRBD2|TRBV30
TGTGCCTGGAGTGTAGGGACTAGCGCTTACAATGAGCAGTTCTTC
CAWSVGTSAYNEQFF
>-|TRBJ1-2|-|TRBV29-1
TGCAGCGTTGGGCGGGGAGGTAACTATGGCTACACCTTC
CSVGRGGNYGYTF
>-|TRBJ1-1|-|TRBV13
TGTGCCAGCAGCTTCCCCGAGGCAGAAGCTTTCTTT
CASSFPEAEAFF
>-|TRBJ2-3|TRBD2|TRBV28
TGTGCCAGCGGGCAGCTAGCGGGAGTTATGAGTACGCAGTATTTT
CASGQLAGVMSTQYF
>-|TRBJ2-1|-|TRBV11-3
TGTGCCAGCAGCTTAACCAGCGGCTACAATGAGCAGTTCTTC
CASSLTSGYNEQFF
>few|TRBJ2-3|-|TRBV19
TGTGCCAGTAGTAATGAGGTCACAGATACGCAGTATTTT
CASSNEVTDTQYF
>-|TRBJ1-2|-|TRBV19
TGTGCCAGTAGCACGGTGCTGGGGGGGGACTATGGCTACACCTTC
CASSTVLGGDYGYTF
>-|TRBJ2-3|-|TRBV21-1
TGTGCCAGCAGCCTCCGGGACAGGGCAACAGATACGCAGTATTTT
CASSLRDRATDTQYF
>once|TRBJ2-7|TRBD2|TRBV7-8
TGTGCCAGCAGCTCGCCCCCCTGGAGTAGCGGGAGGACCTACGAGCAGTACTTC
CASSSPPWSSGRTYEQYF
>-|TRBJ2-3|TRBD1|TRBV5-6
TGTGCCAGCAGCTTTCGTCGCCAACAGGGGGTAGGCACAGATACGCAGTATTTT
CASSFRRQQGVGTDTQYF
>-|TRBJ2-7|TRBD2|TRBV19
TGTGCCAGTAGTAGTACTTTAGCGGGATCCGGCGGCTACGAGCAGTACTTC
CASSSTLAGSGGYEQYF
>-|TRBJ1-5|-|TRBV7-8
TGTGCCAGCAGCTTAAGGGAGGGGAATCAGCCCCAGCATTTT
CASSLREGNQPQHF
>-|TRBJ1-2|-|TRBV14
TGTGCCAGCAGCCCCCCTGTCAGGAGACTATCGGGCTACACCTTC
CASSPPVRRLSGYTF
>-|TRBJ2-3|TRBD2|TRBV19
TGTGCCAGTTGGGGATTGGCGGGAGATACAGATACGCAGTATTTT
CASWGLAGDTDTQYF
>-|TRBJ1-4|-|TRBV3-1/TRBV3-2
TGTGCCAGCAGCCAAGAGGTGCGGGGGGCGGGAAAACTGTTTTTT
CASSQEVRGAGKLFF
>few|TRBJ2-7|TRBD2|TRBV6-2/TRBV6-3
TGTGCCAGCAGTCTCCGTGGAGCGGGAAGCTCCTACGAGCAGTACTTC
CASSLRGAGSSYEQYF
>-|TRBJ2-5|-|TRBV5-6
TGTGCCAGCAGCTTGTTGGGACAAACACAAGAGACCCAGTACTTC
CASSLLGQTQETQYF
>-|TRBJ2-1|-|TRBV3-1/TRBV3-2
TGTGCCAGCAGCCAAGACCGCGGGACTCGGCGGGTCAATGAGCAGTTCTTC
CASSQDRGTRRVNEQFF
>-|TRBJ1-2|-|TRBV3-1/TRBV3-2
TGTGCCAGCAGCGACGTTGGTGGGGGCGGCTACACCTTC
CASSDVGGGGYTF
>-|TRBJ1-2|TRBD1|TRBV3-1/TRBV3-2
TGTGCCAGCAGCCACAGAGGACAGGGGACCTATGGCTACACCTTC
CASSHRGQGTYGYTF
>-|TRBJ1-5|TRBD1|TRBV6-2/TRBV6-3
TGTGCCAGCAGTCAACCGGGACAGATACAGCCCCAGCATTTT
CASSQPGQIQPQHF
>-|TRBJ1-1|-|TRBV5-1
TGCGCCAGCAGCTTGGCCCTCCCGAGGTATGAAGCTTTCTTT
CASSLALPRYEAFF
>-|TRBJ1-2|-|TRBV28
TGTGCCAGCTCATCAAACTATGGCTACACCTTC
CASSSNYGYTF
>-|TRBJ1-1|-|TRBV28
TGTGCCAGCAGTCTCCATACAGGGATGACCACTGAAGCTTTCTTT
CASSLHTGMTTEAFF
>-|TRBJ1-4|-|TRBV27
TGTGCCAGCCGCACTGACACCAATCCAAATGAAAAACTGTTTTTT
CASRTDTNPNEKLFF